A single sample gave rise to the 20 T cell receptor beta chains below, sequenced in a study of T cells in localized non-small cell lung cancer. Measured with immunoSEQ multiplex PCR; TCRdb has only the in-frame clones, and not every one. In the table there are under 35,000 clones, 92% of which are singletons. The material was peripheral blood mononuclear cells, obtained before any cancer treatment. The receptors shown here come from a woman aged 40-75 years with stage III lung adenocarcinoma.

The rearrangement uses TRBV29-1 and TRBJ2-5, with TRBD1 matching over 11 bases. Germline lookup yields CDR1 SQVTM and CDR2 ANQGSEA. The ends lost 3 bases at V and 6 bases at J; junction bases unmatched: 3. The length of the CDR3 is 13 residues. The DNA for the CDR3 is TGCAGCGTTGACGGACAGGGGGCCAAGACCCAGTACTTC. It specifies CSVDGQGAKTQYF.

The DNA for the CDR3 is TGCAGCGTTGAAGGTAGCGGGAGAGAGACCCAGTACTTC. Translation: CSVEGSGRETQYF. This sequence joins TRBV29-1 and TRBJ2-5; 9 bases map to TRBD2. The CDR3 has 13 amino acids. V trimming: 1 base; J trimming: 4 bases; junction bases outside the gene matches: 1. The germline gives CDR1 SQVTM, CDR2 ANQGSEA.

This chain joins TRBV6-1 and TRBJ1-1, with a weak D call TRBD1 (5 bases). Deletions cut 6 bases from V and 4 bases from J, with 15 bases between. Looked up from germline, CDR1 is MNHNS and CDR2 is SASEGT. This CDR3 comprises 14 residues. The CDR3 region has the DNA TGTGCCAGCAGAGTGGGGGGTAGTAGCACTGAAGCTTTCTTT. Translation gives CASRVGGSSTEAFF.

This clone was seen just once. The rearrangement uses TRBV7-8 and TRBJ2-3, with TRBD2 matching over 14 bases. The CDR3 spans 19 residues. V lost 1 base to trimming and J lost 3 bases; unmatched junction nucleotides: 9. Per germline, CDR1 SGHVS and CDR2 FQNEAQ. The DNA for the CDR3 is TGTGCCAGCAGCTTAGTGGTGACTAGCGGGGGGGCCGGGACAGATACGCAGTATTTT. It translates to CASSLVVTSGGAGTDTQYF.

This clone was counted a single time. The gene calls are TRBV30 and TRBJ2-7; D may be TRBD1 or TRBD2 (5 bases each). CDR1 is GTSNPN, CDR2 SVGIG, per germline (reference sequence). This CDR3 contains 13 residues. V shed 3 bases and J shed 5 bases, with 14 bases lying between them. The DNA for the CDR3 is TGTGCCTGGAGGGGGCAGGGAGTCGACGAGCAGTACTTC. It specifies CAWRGQGVDEQYF.

The chain uses TRBV4-3 and TRBJ2-7; the match to TRBD1 covers 9 bases. The V gene's germline CDR1 is LGHNA and CDR2 YSLEER. V shed 4 bases and J 5 bases; nucleotides not matched to a gene: 9. The CDR3 is 15 residues long. For the CDR3, the DNA is TGCGCCAGCAGCCTCCGCTACGGGACAGGGCACGAGCAGTACTTC. It encodes CASSLRYGTGHEQYF.

The rearrangement uses TRBV6-1 and TRBJ2-7, with TRBD1 matching over 7 bases. V shed 7 bases and J 4 bases; nucleotides not matched to a gene: 10. The CDR3 is made up of 14 amino acids. Germline V CDR1 and CDR2: MNHNS, SASEGT. CDR3 protein: CASNLDRARYEQYF. CDR3 nucleotide sequence: TGTGCCAGCAATTTAGACAGGGCGCGTTACGAGCAGTACTTC.

This clone appeared a single time. The chain is built from TRBV5-6 and TRBJ2-7; D is unresolved. CDR3 length: 14 residues. Germline-derived CDR1 and CDR2 are SGHDT and YYEEEE. V lost 0 bases to trimming and J lost 2 bases, with 9 bases between them. The CDR3 protein is CASSLVTGTYEQYF. CDR3 coding DNA: TGTGCCAGCAGCTTGGTCACTGGTACCTACGAGCAGTACTTC.

The chain is built from TRBV10-3 and TRBJ2-3, with 10 bases aligning to TRBD2. The CDR3 extends over 20 amino acids. V dropped 6 bases and J dropped 0; count of bases not matched to a gene: 18. Germline V gene lookup returns CDR1 ENHRY and CDR2 SYGVKD. CDR3 coding DNA: TGTGCCATCAGCCCCGGGGGGGGGCTTGGTAGCGGGAGGAGCACAGATACGCAGTATTTT. It codes for CAISPGGGLGSGRSTDTQYF.

The chain employs TRBV7-9 and TRBJ1-6; D is undetermined. V was cut by 2 bases and J by 9 bases, with 5 bases left in between. The CDR3 runs 12 residues. Germline V gene sequence: CDR1 SEHNR, CDR2 FQNEAQ (reference sequence). Here the CDR3 reads CASSLPGSPLHF. In nucleotides, the CDR3 is TGTGCCAGCAGCTTACCCGGTTCACCCCTCCACTTT. Supplemented by reference TRBV7-9 and TRBJ1-6, the full variable domain reads DTGVSQNPRHKITKRGQNVTFRCDPISEHNRLYWYRQTLGQGPEFLTYFQNEAQLEKSRLLSDRFSAERPKGSFSTLEIQRTEQGDSAMYLCASSLPGSPLHFGNGTRLTVT.

V usage is TRBV6-1 and J usage is TRBJ2-5; 9 positions match TRBD2. The germline V gene encodes CDR1 MNHNS and CDR2 SASEGT. There are 16 residues in the CDR3. V lost 0 bases, J lost 5 bases, and 7 bases stayed unmatched. This chain's CDR3 is CASSEARGGRPETQYF. The CDR3, as DNA: TGTGCCAGCAGTGAAGCGCGGGGGGGGCGCCCGGAGACCCAGTACTTC.

The rearrangement links TRBV28 to TRBJ1-2; 10 positions agree with TRBD1. Trimming cost V 6 bases and J 7 bases; bases outside gene matches: 14. The CDR3 length is 16 residues. Germline V lookup: CDR1 MDHEN, CDR2 SYDVKM. CDR3 region: CASRPPLRTGGGGYTF. The DNA for the CDR3 is TGTGCCAGCAGACCACCCCTTAGGACAGGGGGAGGTGGCTACACCTTC.

The chain uses TRBV18 and TRBJ1-1; 7 bases align to TRBD1. Germline loops: CDR1 KGHSH, CDR2 LQKENI. The CDR3 consists of 16 residues. Trimming cost V 6 bases and J 0 bases; bases outside gene matches: 10. The CDR3 region has the DNA TGTGCCAGCTCTCCCCGACAGGGTTCTATGAACACTGAAGCTTTCTTT. Amino acid sequence: CASSPRQGSMNTEAFF.

This clone was counted once. The J gene is TRBJ2-5, the V gene TRBV28; D unclear. Trimming took 3 bases from V and 4 from J, leaving 3 bases between them. The CDR3 has 11 amino acids. CDR1 and CDR2 (germline): MDHEN, SYDVKM. The CDR3 sequence is CASSLRETQYF. In nucleotides, the CDR3 is TGTGCCAGCAGTTTGAGAGAGACCCAGTACTTC.

The chain combines TRBV4-2 with TRBJ2-3; 12 bases match TRBD1. The V and J ends lost 5 bases and 4 bases, in that order; junction bases with no gene match: 4. There are 15 residues in the CDR3. Germline-derived CDR1 and CDR2 are LGHNA and YNFKEQ. CDR3 residues: CASSARDRGPDTQYF. The DNA for the CDR3 is TGTGCCAGCAGCGCCCGGGACAGGGGGCCAGATACGCAGTATTTT.

The chain recombines TRBV7-9 with TRBJ2-5, with D unclear. This CDR3 spans 12 amino acids. Per germline, CDR1 SEHNR and CDR2 FQNEAQ (reference sequence). V was shortened by 0 bases and J by 4 bases, with 3 bases between the two germline ends. DNA of the CDR3: TGTGCCAGCAGCTTAGCCCCAGAGACCCAGTACTTC. Its translation: CASSLAPETQYF.

A word on this clone: This may be a read error: a much more frequent sequence differs by one nucleotide. The V and J genes are TRBV10-2 and TRBJ2-7; D is unresolved. The CDR3 length is 11 residues. Germline V gives CDR1 WSHSY, CDR2 SAAADI. V dropped 6 bases and J dropped 0 bases, with 3 bases sitting between them. CDR3 in DNA: TGCGCCAGCAGGCTCTCCTACGAGCAGTACTTC. This codes for CASRLSYEQYF.

J is TRBJ1-4 and V is TRBV29-1; D may be TRBD1 (5 bases). Germline V CDR1 and CDR2: SQVTM, ANQGSEA. Trimming took 7 bases from V and 8 from J, leaving 14 bases between them. CDR3 size: 12 residues. CDR3 sequence reads: CSAGGRDEKLFF. The CDR3 DNA reads TGCAGCGCGGGAGGGAGGGACGAAAAACTGTTTTTT.

This clone appeared a single time. This chain links TRBV27 with TRBJ2-2; TRBD1 matches 11 bases. This CDR3 contains 15 residues. Germline values: CDR1 MNHEY, CDR2 SMNVEV (reference sequence). The ends lost 6 bases at V and 7 bases at J; junction bases unmatched: 7. The DNA of the CDR3 is TGTGCCAGCAGCTCCGGGACAGGGGGACACGGGGAGCTGTTTTTT. Amino acid sequence: CASSSGTGGHGELFF.

The V and J genes are TRBV14 and TRBJ2-2; no firm D call. This CDR3 has 14 residues. The V end was cut by 4 bases, the J end by 2 bases, with 8 bases between. In germline, CDR1 is SGHDN, CDR2 FVKESK. For the CDR3, the DNA is TGTGCCAGCAGCCGGGAACCCAACACCGGGGAGCTGTTTTTT. Amino acid sequence: CASSREPNTGELFF.